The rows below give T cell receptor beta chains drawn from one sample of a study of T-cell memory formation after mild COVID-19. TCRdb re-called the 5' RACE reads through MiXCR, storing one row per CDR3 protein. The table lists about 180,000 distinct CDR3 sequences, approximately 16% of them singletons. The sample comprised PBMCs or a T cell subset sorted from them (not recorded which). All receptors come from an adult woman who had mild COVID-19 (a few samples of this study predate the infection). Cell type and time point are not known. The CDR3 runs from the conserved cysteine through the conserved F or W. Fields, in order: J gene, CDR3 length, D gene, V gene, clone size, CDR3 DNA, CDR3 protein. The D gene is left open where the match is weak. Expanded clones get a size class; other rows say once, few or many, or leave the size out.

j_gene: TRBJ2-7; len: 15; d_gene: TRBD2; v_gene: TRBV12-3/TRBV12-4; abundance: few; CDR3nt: TGTGCCAGCAGCCAACGGACTAGCGGGAGAAACGAGCAGTACTTC; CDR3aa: CASSQRTSGRNEQYF
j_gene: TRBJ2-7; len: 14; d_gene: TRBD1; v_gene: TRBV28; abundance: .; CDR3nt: TGTGCCAGCAACAGGGGGACAAAAACCTACGAGCAGTACTTC; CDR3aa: CASNRGTKTYEQYF
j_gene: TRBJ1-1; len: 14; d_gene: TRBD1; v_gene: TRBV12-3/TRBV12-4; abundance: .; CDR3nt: TGTGCCAGCAGAACGACAGGGGTGGTCACTGAAGCTTTCTTT; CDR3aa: CASRTTGVVTEAFF
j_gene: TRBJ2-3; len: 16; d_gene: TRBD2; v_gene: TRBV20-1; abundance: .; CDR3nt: TGCAGTGCTAGAGATCGGGTTAGCGGGCCGAGAGATACGCAGTATTTT; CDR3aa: CSARDRVSGPRDTQYF
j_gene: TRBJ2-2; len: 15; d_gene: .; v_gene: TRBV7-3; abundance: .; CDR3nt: TGTGCCAGCAGCCCCGGACAGAAGCCTATCGGGGAGCTGTTTTTT; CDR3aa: CASSPGQKPIGELFF
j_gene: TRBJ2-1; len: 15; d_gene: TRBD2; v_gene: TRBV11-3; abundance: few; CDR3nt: TGTGCCAGCAGCCTCAGCGGGACCCCCCCTGGGGAGCAGTTCTTC; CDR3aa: CASSLSGTPPGEQFF
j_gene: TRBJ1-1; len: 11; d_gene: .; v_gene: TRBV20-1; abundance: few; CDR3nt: TGCAGTGCTGGAGACAGTTTTAGGGCTTTCTTT; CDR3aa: CSAGDSFRAFF
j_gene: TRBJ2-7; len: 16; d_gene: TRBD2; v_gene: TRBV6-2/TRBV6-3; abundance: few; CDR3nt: TGTGCCAGCAGCCCGAGGACTAGCGGGTCCGCCTACGAGCAGTACTTC; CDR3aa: CASSPRTSGSAYEQYF
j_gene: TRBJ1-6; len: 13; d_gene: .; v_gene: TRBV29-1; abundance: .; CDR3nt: TGCAGCGTCCGGTGGGGTGATAATTCACCCCTCCACTTT; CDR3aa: CSVRWGDNSPLHF
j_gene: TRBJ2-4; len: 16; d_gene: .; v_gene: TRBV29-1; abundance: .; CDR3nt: TGCAGCGTTGTGCTTCGTTGGGAGATAGCCAAAAACATTCAGTACTTC; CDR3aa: CSVVLRWEIAKNIQYF
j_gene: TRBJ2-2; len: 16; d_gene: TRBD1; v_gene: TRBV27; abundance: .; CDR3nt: TGTGCCAGCAGTAAGGAGGGACAGGGGGTCTCCGGGGAGCTGTTTTTT; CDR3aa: CASSKEGQGVSGELFF
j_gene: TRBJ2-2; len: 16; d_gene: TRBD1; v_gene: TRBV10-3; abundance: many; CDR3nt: TGTGCCATCAGTGAGCCGGGACAGGGGGCCTCCGGGGAGCTGTTTTTT; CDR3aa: CAISEPGQGASGELFF
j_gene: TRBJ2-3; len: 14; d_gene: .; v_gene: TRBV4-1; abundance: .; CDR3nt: TGCGCCAGCAGCCCCCGACAGGCAGCAGATACGCAGTATTTT; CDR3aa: CASSPRQAADTQYF
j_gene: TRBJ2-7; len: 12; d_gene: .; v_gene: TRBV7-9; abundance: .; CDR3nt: TGTGCCAGCAGCGCTTTGGAAGGCGAGCAGTACTTC; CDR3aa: CASSALEGEQYF
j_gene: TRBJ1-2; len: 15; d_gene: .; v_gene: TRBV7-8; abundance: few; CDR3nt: TGTGCCAGCACCCGTGGGGAAGCCCCTAACTATGGCTACACCTTC; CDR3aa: CASTRGEAPNYGYTF
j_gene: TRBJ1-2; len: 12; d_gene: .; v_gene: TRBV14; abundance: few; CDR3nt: TGTGCCAGCAGCCCCTGGGGTGGCGGCTACACCTTC; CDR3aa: CASSPWGGGYTF
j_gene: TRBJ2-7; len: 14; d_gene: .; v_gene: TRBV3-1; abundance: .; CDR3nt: TGTGCCAGCAGCCAAGATCCGGACTCCTACGAGCAGTACTTC; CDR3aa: CASSQDPDSYEQYF
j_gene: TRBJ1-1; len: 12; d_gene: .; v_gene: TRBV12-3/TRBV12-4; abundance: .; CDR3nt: TGTGCCAGCAAAGGGGAGAACACTGAAGCTTTCTTT; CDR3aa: CASKGENTEAFF
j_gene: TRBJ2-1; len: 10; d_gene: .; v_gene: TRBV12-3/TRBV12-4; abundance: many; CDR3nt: TGTGCCAGCAGTTTAAATGAGCAGTTCTTC; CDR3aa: CASSLNEQFF
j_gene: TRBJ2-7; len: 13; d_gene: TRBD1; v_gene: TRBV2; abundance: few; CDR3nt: TGTGCCAGCAGTGAAACAGGGGGTCTGGAGCAGTACTTC; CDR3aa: CASSETGGLEQYF
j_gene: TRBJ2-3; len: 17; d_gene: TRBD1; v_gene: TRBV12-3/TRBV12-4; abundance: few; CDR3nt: TGTGCCAGCAGTTCCGACAGGGGGCTGATGAAAACAGATACGCAGTATTTT; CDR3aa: CASSSDRGLMKTDTQYF
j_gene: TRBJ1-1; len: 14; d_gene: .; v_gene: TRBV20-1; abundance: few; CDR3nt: TGCAGTGCTAAGCCCGGGCGGATGAACACTGAAGCTTTCTTT; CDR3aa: CSAKPGRMNTEAFF
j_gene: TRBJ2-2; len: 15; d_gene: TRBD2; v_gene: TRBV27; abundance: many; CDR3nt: TGTGCCAGCCGACTAGCGGGGTCCAACACCGGGGAGCTGTTTTTT; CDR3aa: CASRLAGSNTGELFF
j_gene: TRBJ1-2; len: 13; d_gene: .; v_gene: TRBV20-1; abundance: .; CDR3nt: TGCAGTGCTGTGCCAGGGTTGAACTATGGCTACACCTTC; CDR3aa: CSAVPGLNYGYTF
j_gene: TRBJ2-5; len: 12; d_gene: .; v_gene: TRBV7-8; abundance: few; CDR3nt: TGTGCCAGCAGTGAGGGGTGGGAGACCCAGTACTTC; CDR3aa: CASSEGWETQYF
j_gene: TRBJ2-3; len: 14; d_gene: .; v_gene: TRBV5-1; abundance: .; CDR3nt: TGCGCCAGCAAGGGGCGGCGGCTCACAGATACGCAGTATTTT; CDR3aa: CASKGRRLTDTQYF
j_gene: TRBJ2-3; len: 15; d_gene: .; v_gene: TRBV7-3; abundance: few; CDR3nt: TGTGCCAGCAGCTTAAAGTCTGGGCGCACAGATACGCAGTATTTT; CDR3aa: CASSLKSGRTDTQYF
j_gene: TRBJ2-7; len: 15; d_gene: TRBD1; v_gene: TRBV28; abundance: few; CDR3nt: TGTGCCAGCAGTCCAGGGGGACAGGACTCCTACGAGCAGTACTTC; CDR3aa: CASSPGGQDSYEQYF
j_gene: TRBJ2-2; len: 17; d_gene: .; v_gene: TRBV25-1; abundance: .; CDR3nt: TGTGCCAGCAGCAAAATGGTAGGGTACCTGGACACCGGGGAGCTGTTTTTT; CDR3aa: CASSKMVGYLDTGELFF
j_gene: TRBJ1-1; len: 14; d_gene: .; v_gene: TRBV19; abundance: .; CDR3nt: TGTGCCAGTAGATCACAGGCGCCGAACACTGAAGCTTTCTTT; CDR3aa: CASRSQAPNTEAFF
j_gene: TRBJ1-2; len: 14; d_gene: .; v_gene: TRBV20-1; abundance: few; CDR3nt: TGCAGTGCTAGTACAGGGTCGCCCCAATATGGCTACACCTTC; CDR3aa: CSASTGSPQYGYTF
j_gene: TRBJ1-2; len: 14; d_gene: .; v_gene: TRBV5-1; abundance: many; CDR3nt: TGCGCCAGCAGCTTGGTTGTGGGGGGCTATGGCTACACCTTC; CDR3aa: CASSLVVGGYGYTF
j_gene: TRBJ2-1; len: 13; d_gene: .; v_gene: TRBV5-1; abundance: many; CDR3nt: TGCGCCAGCAGCTTCGATCTAAACAATGAGCAGTTCTTC; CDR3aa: CASSFDLNNEQFF
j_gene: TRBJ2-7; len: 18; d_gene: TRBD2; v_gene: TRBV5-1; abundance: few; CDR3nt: TGCGCCAGCAGCCTGGGACTAGCGGGGAGCTTTGGCGTCGACGAGCAGTACTTC; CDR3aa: CASSLGLAGSFGVDEQYF
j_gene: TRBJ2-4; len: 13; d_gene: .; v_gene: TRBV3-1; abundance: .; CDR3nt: TGTGCCAGCAGCCGGACAGCTAAAAACATTCAGTACTTC; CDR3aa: CASSRTAKNIQYF
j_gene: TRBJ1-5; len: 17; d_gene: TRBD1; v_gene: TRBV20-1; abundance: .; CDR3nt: TGCAGTGCTAGAAACTCGCGTAGACAGGGTATCAATCAGCCCCAGCATTTT; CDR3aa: CSARNSRRQGINQPQHF
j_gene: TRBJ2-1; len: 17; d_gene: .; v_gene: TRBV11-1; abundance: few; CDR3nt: TGTGCCAGCAGCCCCCCGGCAGGGGCTAGTAAGTCGGATGAGCAGTTCTTC; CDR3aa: CASSPPAGASKSDEQFF
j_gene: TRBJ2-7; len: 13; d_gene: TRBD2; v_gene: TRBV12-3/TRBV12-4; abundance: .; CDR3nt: TGTGCCAGCAGGAGCGGGGCGGGTTACGAGCAGTACTTC; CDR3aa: CASRSGAGYEQYF
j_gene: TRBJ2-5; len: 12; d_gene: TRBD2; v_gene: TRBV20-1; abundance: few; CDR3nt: TGCAGTCCGGGAGGGCACCAAGAGACCCAGTACTTC; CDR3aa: CSPGGHQETQYF
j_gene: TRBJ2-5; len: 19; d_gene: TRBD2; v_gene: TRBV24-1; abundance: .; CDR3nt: TGTGCCACCAGTGGGGGACTAGCGGGAGGGCGGCAGGAGAGGGAGACCCAGTACTTC; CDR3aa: CATSGGLAGGRQERETQYF
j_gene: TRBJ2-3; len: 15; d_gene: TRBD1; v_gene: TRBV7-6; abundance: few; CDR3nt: TGTGCCAGCAAACCAGGGGGCAGGGTTTTAGATACGCAGTATTTT; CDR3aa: CASKPGGRVLDTQYF
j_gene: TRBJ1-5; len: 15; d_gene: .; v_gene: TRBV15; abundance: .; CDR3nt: TGTGCCACCAGCAGAGATTTTTTGTCGAATCAGCCCCAGCATTTT; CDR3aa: CATSRDFLSNQPQHF
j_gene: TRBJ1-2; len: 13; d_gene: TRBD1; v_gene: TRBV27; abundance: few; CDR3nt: TGTGCCAGCAGTTGGGACAGGACCTATGGCTACACCTTC; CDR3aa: CASSWDRTYGYTF
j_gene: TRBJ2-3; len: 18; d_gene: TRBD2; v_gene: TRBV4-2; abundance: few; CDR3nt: TGTGCCAGCAGCCAAGCGGCTAGCGGGGGGACAGGCACAGATACGCAGTATTTT; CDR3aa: CASSQAASGGTGTDTQYF
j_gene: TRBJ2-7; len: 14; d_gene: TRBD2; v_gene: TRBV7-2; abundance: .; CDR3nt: TGTGCCAGCAGCTTAGACGGGAGGTCGGGCGAGCAGTACTTC; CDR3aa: CASSLDGRSGEQYF
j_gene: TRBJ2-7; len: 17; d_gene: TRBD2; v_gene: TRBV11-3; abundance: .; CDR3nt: TGTGCCAGCAGCTTAGATAAGGCGGGAGGCCTTCCCTACGAGCAGTACTTC; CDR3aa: CASSLDKAGGLPYEQYF
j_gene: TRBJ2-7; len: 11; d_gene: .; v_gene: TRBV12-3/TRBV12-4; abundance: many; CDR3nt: TGTGCCAGCAGCCTCGTGGGAGAGCAGTACTTC; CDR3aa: CASSLVGEQYF
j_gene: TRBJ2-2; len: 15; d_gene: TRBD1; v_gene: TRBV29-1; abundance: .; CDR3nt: TGCAGCGTTGGAACCGGGACAGTGGGAACCGGGGAGCTGTTTTTT; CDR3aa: CSVGTGTVGTGELFF
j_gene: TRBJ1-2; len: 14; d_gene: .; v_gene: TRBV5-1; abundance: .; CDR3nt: TGCGCCAGCAGAGCGGGACACGAGGACTCTGGCTACACCTTC; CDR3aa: CASRAGHEDSGYTF
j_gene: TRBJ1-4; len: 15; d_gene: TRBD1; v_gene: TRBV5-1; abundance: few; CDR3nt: TGCGCCAGCAGCTTGGATGGGACAGGATCCGAAAAACTGTTTTTT; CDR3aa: CASSLDGTGSEKLFF
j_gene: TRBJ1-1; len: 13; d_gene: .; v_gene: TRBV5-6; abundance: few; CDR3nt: TGTGCCAGCAGCTTGGTACACGATACTGAAGCTTTCTTT; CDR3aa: CASSLVHDTEAFF
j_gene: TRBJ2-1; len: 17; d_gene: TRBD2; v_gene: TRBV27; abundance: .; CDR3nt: TGTGCCAGCCAAGGTCGGCCTAGCGGGAGTTCTTACAATGAGCAGTTCTTC; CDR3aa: CASQGRPSGSSYNEQFF
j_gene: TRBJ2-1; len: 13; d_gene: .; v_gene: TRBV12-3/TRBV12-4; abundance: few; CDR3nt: TGTGCCAGCAGACTACAGGGCTACAATGAGCAGTTCTTC; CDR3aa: CASRLQGYNEQFF